This TCR beta chain derives from a study of cytomegalovirus exposure and HLA in healthy donors. The PCR was carried out with 60 Vbeta primers and 13 Jbeta primers. Profiling relied on immunoSEQ multiplex PCR, and the TCRdb table lists in-frame clones only, not all of them. Among approximately 190,000 clones, approximately 80% were seen once, and the ten largest hold about 3.4%. V dropped 5 bases and J dropped 2 bases, with 12 bases sitting between them. Germline CDR1 and CDR2: MNHNY and SVGAGI (reference sequence). This CDR3 region has 15 residues. Comments on this clone: Antigen: not known.

General study findings and limits: Data from an earlier analysis indicated that most TCR beta V segments were productive either about 87% or about 30% of the time.

The chain combines TRBV6-6 with TRBJ1-4; D may be TRBD1 (5 bases). This clonotype was sampled from a man aged 40-49 years in good health and CMV-seropositive. Material: PBMCs. CDR3 region: CASSTQGSTNEKLFF. CDR3 DNA sequence: TGTGCCAGCAGTACGCAGGGTAGTACTAATGAAAAACTGTTTTTT.